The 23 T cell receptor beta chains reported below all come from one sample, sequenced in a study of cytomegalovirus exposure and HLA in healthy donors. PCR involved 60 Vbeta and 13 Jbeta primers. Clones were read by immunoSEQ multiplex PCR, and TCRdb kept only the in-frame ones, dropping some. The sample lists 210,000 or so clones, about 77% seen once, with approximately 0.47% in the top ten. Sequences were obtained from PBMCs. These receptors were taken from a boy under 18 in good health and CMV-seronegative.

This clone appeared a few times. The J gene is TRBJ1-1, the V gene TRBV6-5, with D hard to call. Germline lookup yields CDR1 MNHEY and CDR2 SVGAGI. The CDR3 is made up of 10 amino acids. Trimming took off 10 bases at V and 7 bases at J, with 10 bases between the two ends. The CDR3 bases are TGTGCCACTCGACACCTTGAAGCTTTCTTT. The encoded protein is CATRHLEAFF.

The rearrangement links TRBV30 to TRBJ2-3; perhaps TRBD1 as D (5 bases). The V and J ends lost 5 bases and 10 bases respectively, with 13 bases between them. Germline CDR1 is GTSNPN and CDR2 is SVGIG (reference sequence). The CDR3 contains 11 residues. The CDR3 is CAWGARHAQYF. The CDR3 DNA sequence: TGTGCCTGGGGGGCCCGGCATGCGCAGTATTTT.

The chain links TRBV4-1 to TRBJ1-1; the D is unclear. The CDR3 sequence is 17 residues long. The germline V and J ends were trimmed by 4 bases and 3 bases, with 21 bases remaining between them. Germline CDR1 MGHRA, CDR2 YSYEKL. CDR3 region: CASSRPGRISGDTEAFF. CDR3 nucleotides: TGCGCCAGCAGCCGACCCGGGAGAATTTCCGGGGACACTGAAGCTTTCTTT.

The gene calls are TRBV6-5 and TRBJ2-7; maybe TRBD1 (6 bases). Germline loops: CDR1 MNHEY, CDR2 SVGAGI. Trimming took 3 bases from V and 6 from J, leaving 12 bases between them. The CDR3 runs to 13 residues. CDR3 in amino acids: CASSYITGREQYF. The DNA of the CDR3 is TGTGCCAGCAGTTATATAACAGGGCGCGAGCAGTACTTC.

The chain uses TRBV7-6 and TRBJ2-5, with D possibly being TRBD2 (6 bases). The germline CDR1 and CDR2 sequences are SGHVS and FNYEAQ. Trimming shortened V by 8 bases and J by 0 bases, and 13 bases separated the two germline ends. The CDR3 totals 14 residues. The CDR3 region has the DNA TGTGCCAGCGGCGGGACGGGGTACCAAGAGACCCAGTACTTC. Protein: CASGGTGYQETQYF.

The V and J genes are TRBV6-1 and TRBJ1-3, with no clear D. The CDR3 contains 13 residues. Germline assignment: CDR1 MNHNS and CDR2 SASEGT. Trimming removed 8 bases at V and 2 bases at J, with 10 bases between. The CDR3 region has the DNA TGTGCCAGCGGAGAGAGGGCTGGAAACACCATATATTTT. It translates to CASGERAGNTIYF.

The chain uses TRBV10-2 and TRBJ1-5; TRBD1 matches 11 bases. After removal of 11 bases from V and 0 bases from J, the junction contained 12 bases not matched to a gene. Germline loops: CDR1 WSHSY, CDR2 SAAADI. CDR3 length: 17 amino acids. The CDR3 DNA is TGCGCCGCTGCCGGGACAGGGGGACAATATAGCAATCAGCCCCAGCATTTT. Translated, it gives CAAAGTGGQYSNQPQHF.

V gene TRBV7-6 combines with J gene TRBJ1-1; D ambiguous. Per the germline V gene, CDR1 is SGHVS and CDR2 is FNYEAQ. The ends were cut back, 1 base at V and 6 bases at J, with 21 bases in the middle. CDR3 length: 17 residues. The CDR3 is CASSLGLEGPLGAEAFF. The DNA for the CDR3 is TGTGCCAGCAGCTTAGGTTTGGAAGGACCCCTCGGGGCTGAAGCTTTCTTT.

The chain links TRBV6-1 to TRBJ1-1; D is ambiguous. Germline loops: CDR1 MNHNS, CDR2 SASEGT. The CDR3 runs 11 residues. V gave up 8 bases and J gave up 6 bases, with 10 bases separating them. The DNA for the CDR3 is TGTGCCAGCCAAGGAGAGGCTGAAGCTTTCTTT. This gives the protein CASQGEAEAFF.

The CDR3 reads CASSPRGPAATINYGYTF. For the CDR3, the DNA is TGTGCCAGCAGCCCAAGGGGGCCGGCAGCTACAATTAACTATGGCTACACCTTC. V usage is TRBV11-2 and J usage is TRBJ1-2; 7 positions match TRBD1. After removal of 5 bases from V and 1 base from J, the junction contained 16 bases not matched to a gene. CDR1 is SGHAT and CDR2 is FQNNGV in the germline V gene. CDR3 length equals 18 residues.

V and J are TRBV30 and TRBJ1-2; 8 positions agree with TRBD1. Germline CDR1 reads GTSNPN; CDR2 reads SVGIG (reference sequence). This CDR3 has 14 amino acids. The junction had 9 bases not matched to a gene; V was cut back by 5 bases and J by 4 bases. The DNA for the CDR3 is TGTGCCTGGCACACGGGACAGGCGATCTATGGCTACACCTTC. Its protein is CAWHTGQAIYGYTF.

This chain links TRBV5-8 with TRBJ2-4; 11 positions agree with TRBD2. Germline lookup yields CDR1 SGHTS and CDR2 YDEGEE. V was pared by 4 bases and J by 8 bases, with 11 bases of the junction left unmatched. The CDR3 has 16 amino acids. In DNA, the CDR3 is TGTGCCAGCAGCGGTAGGAATAGCGGGAGGGCAGACATTCAGTACTTC. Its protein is CASSGRNSGRADIQYF.

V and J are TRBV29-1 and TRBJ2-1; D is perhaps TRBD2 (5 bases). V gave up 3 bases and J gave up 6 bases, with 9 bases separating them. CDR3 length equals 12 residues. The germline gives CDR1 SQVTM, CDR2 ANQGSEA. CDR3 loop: CSVEPSFNEQFF. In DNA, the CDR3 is TGCAGCGTTGAGCCTAGCTTCAATGAGCAGTTCTTC.

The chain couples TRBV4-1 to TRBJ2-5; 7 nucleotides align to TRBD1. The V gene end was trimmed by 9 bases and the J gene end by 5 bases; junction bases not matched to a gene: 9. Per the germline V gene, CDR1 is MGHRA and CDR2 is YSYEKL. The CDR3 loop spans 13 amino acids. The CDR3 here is CASSTGMKETQYF. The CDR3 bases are TGCGCCAGTTCGACAGGGATGAAGGAGACCCAGTACTTC.

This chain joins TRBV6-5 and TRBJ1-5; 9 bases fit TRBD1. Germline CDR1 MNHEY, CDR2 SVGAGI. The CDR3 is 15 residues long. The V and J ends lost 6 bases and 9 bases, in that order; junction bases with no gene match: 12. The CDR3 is CASSQFGTGSLPQHF. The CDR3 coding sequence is TGTGCCAGCAGCCAATTCGGGACAGGGTCCCTGCCCCAGCATTTT.

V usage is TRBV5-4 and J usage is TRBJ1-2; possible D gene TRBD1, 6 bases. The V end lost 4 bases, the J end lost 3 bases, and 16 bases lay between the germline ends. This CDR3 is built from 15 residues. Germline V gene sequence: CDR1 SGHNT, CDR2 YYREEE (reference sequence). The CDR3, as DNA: TGTGCCAGCAGCCCCATTTCCAGGACAGACTATGGCTACACCTTC. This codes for CASSPISRTDYGYTF.

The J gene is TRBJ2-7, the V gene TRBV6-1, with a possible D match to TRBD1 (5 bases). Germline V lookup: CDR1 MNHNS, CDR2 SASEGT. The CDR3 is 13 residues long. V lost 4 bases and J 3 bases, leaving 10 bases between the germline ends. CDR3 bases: TGTGCCAGCAGTGCCCTGACAGACTACGAGCAGTACTTC. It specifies CASSALTDYEQYF.

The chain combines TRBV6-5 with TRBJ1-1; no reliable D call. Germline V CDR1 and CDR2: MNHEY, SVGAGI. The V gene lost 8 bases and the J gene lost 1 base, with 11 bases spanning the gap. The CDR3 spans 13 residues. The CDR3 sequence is CASALLRNTEAFF. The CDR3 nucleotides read TGTGCCAGCGCGTTGTTGAGGAACACTGAAGCTTTCTTT.

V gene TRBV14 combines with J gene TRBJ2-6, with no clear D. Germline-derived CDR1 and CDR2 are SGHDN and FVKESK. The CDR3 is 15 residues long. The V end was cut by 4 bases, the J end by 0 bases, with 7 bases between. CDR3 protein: CASSLRLSGANVLTF. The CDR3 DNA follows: TGTGCCAGCAGCCTCCGTCTCTCTGGGGCCAACGTCCTGACTTTC.

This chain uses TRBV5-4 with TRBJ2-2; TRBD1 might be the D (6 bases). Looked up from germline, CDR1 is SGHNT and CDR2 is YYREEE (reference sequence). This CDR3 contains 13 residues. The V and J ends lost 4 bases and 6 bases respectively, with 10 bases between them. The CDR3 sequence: CASSIGGAGELFF. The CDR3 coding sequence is TGTGCCAGCAGCATAGGGGGTGCCGGGGAGCTGTTTTTT.

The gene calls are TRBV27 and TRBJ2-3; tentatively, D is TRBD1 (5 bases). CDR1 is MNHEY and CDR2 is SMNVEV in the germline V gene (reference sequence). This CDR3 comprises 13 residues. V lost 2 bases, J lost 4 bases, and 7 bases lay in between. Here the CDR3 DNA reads TGTGCCAGCAGTTTAGTGGGGCCAGATACGCAGTATTTT. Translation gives CASSLVGPDTQYF.

The CDR3 DNA reads as TGTGCCAGCAGCCAAGGGGGACAGGGTCGTTCTGAAGCTTTCTTT. Encoded protein: CASSQGGQGRSEAFF. The chain links TRBV14 to TRBJ1-1; 9 bases are shared with TRBD1. CDR1 is SGHDN, CDR2 FVKESK, per germline. V was clipped by 1 base and J by 6 bases; unmatched bases: 6. This CDR3 has 15 residues. Supplemented by reference TRBV14 and TRBJ1-1, the full variable domain reads EAGVTQFPSHSVIEKGQTVTLRCDPISGHDNLYWYRRVMGKEIKFLLHFVKESKQDESGMPNNRFLAERTGGTYSTLKVQPAELEDSGVYFCASSQGGQGRSEAFFGQGTRLTVV.

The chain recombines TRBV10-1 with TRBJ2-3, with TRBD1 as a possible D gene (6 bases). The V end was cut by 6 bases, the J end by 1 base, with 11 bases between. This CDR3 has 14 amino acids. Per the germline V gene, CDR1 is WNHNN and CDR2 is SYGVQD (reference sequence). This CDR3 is CASSTGHRTDTQYF. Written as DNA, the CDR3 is TGCGCCAGCAGCACAGGGCACCGCACAGATACGCAGTATTTT.